These 17 T cell receptor beta chains came from one sample sequenced in a study of T cell changes during pregnancy in multiple sclerosis. Assay used: immunoSEQ multiplex PCR; TCRdb lists only in-frame clones, some missing. In the table there are about 100,000 clones, over 85% of which are singletons. The specimen was peripheral blood, collected in the second trimester of pregnancy. All receptors derive from a female donor with multiple sclerosis, enrolled in a pregnancy study.

V usage is TRBV27 and J usage is TRBJ1-1, with a possible D match to TRBD1 (6 bases). From germline, CDR1 is MNHEY and CDR2 SMNVEV (reference sequence). There are 11 residues in the CDR3. The CDR3 is CATRGGTEAFF. DNA of the CDR3: TGTGCAACAAGGGGGGGAACTGAAGCTTTCTTT.

This chain connects TRBV25-1 to TRBJ2-3; D is perhaps TRBD2 (5 bases). Per germline, CDR1 MGHDK and CDR2 SYGVNS. Trimming took 2 bases from V and 1 from J, leaving 10 bases between them. This CDR3 has 15 residues. CDR3 bases: TGTGCCAGCAGTGAAAGCGGTACCCGCACAGATACGCAGTATTTT. This gives the protein CASSESGTRTDTQYF.

This chain joins TRBV9 and TRBJ2-3; 8 bases are a match to TRBD1. This CDR3 is 20 amino acids long. From germline, CDR1 is SGDLS and CDR2 YYNGEE. After removal of 0 bases from V and 2 bases from J, the junction contained 17 bases not matched to a gene. CDR3 DNA sequence: TGTGCCAGCAGCGTAGCTGGTCGGGCAGGGGGCCCCTCATCCACAGATACGCAGTATTTT. Protein: CASSVAGRAGGPSSTDTQYF.

This clone was counted once. The chain uses TRBV27 and TRBJ2-3, with a weak D call TRBD2 (6 bases). V lost 1 base to trimming and J lost 2 bases, with 10 bases between them. This CDR3 spans 15 amino acids. Germline-derived CDR1 and CDR2 are MNHEY and SMNVEV (reference sequence). The CDR3 nucleotides read TGTGCCAGCAGTTTATTCGGCGGGAACACAGATACGCAGTATTTT. Translating it yields CASSLFGGNTDTQYF.

This clone was picked up a small number of times. The chain couples TRBV13 to TRBJ1-6; TRBD1 might be the D (6 bases). V was trimmed by 5 bases and J by 0 bases, leaving 11 bases between them. The CDR3 has 16 amino acids. From germline, CDR1 is PRHDT and CDR2 FYEKMQ (reference sequence). This CDR3 reads CASSRQASSYNSPLHF. DNA for the CDR3: TGTGCCAGCAGCCGACAGGCGAGCTCCTATAATTCACCCCTCCACTTT.

The chain has TRBV7-3 and TRBJ1-1; weak D call: TRBD1 (5 bases). The CDR3 has 14 residues. Trimming removed 3 bases at V and 1 base at J, with 9 bases between. Germline-derived CDR1 and CDR2 are SGHTA and FQGTGA. In nucleotides, the CDR3 is TGTGCCAGCAGCTTCGGACACGGGAACACTGAAGCTTTCTTT. Translated: CASSFGHGNTEAFF. The full variable domain, with the rest looked up from reference TRBV7-3 and TRBJ1-1, is GAGVSQTPSNKVTEKGKYVELRCDPISGHTALYWYRQSLGQGPEFLIYFQGTGAADDSGLPNDRFFAVRPEGSVSTLKIQRTERGDSAVYLCASSFGHGNTEAFFGQGTRLTVV.

J is TRBJ1-1 and V is TRBV6-5; 9 bases match TRBD1. This CDR3 region has 15 residues. The junction had 12 bases not matched to a gene; V was cut back by 5 bases and J by 8 bases. Germline CDR1 MNHEY, CDR2 SVGAGI. The CDR3: CASSPRDRAQPEAFF. The DNA for the CDR3 is TGTGCCAGCAGTCCCCGGGACAGGGCTCAGCCGGAAGCTTTCTTT.

This chain links TRBV2 with TRBJ2-1, with 13 bases lining up with TRBD2. Per germline, CDR1 SNHLY and CDR2 FYNNEI. The CDR3 totals 19 residues. V shed 2 bases, J shed 2 bases, and the junction held 9 bases outside the gene matches. This CDR3 is CASSELILAGGPPYNEQFF. The CDR3, as DNA: TGTGCCAGCAGTGAACTGATACTAGCGGGAGGGCCCCCCTACAATGAGCAGTTCTTC. Variable domain in full (rest from reference TRBV2 and TRBJ2-1): EPEVTQTPSHQVTQMGQEVILRCVPISNHLYFYWYRQILGQKVEFLVSFYNNEISEKSEIFDDQFSVERPDGSNFTLKIRSTKLEDSAMYFCASSELILAGGPPYNEQFFGPGTRLTVL.

The V and J genes are TRBV6-1 and TRBJ2-1, with D possibly being TRBD2 (6 bases). This CDR3 is 14 amino acids long. CDR1 and CDR2 (germline): MNHNS, SASEGT. Trimming took 8 bases from V and 7 from J, leaving 18 bases between them. The CDR3 bases are TGTGCCAGCCGTCTGTCTCCCCGGGGGAATGAGCAGTTCTTC. Residues: CASRLSPRGNEQFF.

This clone was seen only once. This sequence joins TRBV7-2 and TRBJ2-3; 9 positions agree with TRBD2. This CDR3 region has 16 residues. From germline, CDR1 is SGHTA and CDR2 FQGNSA. V dropped 1 base and J dropped 6; count of bases not matched to a gene: 8. CDR3 protein: CASSLERGDPPDTQYF. The CDR3 DNA reads as TGTGCCAGCAGCTTAGAGCGGGGGGACCCCCCGGATACGCAGTATTTT.

This rearrangement joins TRBV28 to TRBJ1-2; 7 bases agree with TRBD1. The CDR3 is 16 residues long. Germline assignment: CDR1 MDHEN and CDR2 SYDVKM. Trimming took 5 bases from V and 5 from J; bases not matched to a gene: 14. The CDR3 coding sequence is TGTGCCAGCAGTCCCCCGCACCCGGGACAGCCATATGGCTACACCTTC. This gives the protein CASSPPHPGQPYGYTF.

The table lists this clone with a count of one. The V and J genes are TRBV19 and TRBJ2-7, with TRBD1 matching 7 bases. The CDR3 spans 14 residues. Germline values: CDR1 LNHDA, CDR2 SQIVND (reference sequence). Germline trimming cut 6 bases from V and 3 bases from J; bases unmatched to any gene: 8. The chain's CDR3 is CASRVRDRDYEQYF. In DNA form, the CDR3 reads TGTGCCAGTAGGGTCCGGGACAGAGACTACGAGCAGTACTTC.

V usage is TRBV28 and J usage is TRBJ2-7, with 8 bases aligning to TRBD2. V shed 3 bases, J shed 4 bases, and the junction held 8 bases outside the gene matches. The V gene's germline CDR1 is MDHEN and CDR2 SYDVKM. The CDR3 is made up of 15 amino acids. The CDR3 nucleotides read TGTGCCAGCAGTTTGGCCCCACTAGCGGTTTACGAGCAGTACTTC. It specifies CASSLAPLAVYEQYF.

The chain links TRBV15 to TRBJ2-7; 11 bases line up with TRBD2. The trim removed 5 bases at V and 2 bases at J, leaving 5 bases unmatched. The germline gives CDR1 LNHNV, CDR2 YYDKDF (reference sequence). This CDR3 is 15 amino acids long. The CDR3: CATSVGTSGTYEQYF. CDR3 nucleotides: TGTGCCACCAGCGTCGGGACTAGCGGCACCTACGAGCAGTACTTC.

The rearrangement links TRBV10-3 to TRBJ1-2, with D unclear. CDR1 ENHRY and CDR2 SYGVKD come from the germline V gene. The CDR3 extends over 14 amino acids. With 0 bases removed from V and 8 bases from J, the gap between germline ends came to 13 bases. The CDR3 reads CAISESRGERGYTF. The CDR3 DNA is TGTGCCATCAGTGAGTCACGGGGAGAACGGGGCTACACCTTC.

The chain carries TRBV2 and TRBJ1-4; D ambiguous. This CDR3 is 16 amino acids long. Germline V gene sequence: CDR1 SNHLY, CDR2 FYNNEI. Trimming pared 3 bases from V and 8 bases from J, leaving 19 bases between. CDR3 in DNA: TGTGCCAGCAGTGACATCTTTCCAGGTGGGGAGGAAAAACTGTTTTTT. Its protein product is CASSDIFPGGEEKLFF.

In this sample, this clone turned up once. J is TRBJ2-3 and V is TRBV19, with 9 bases identical to TRBD1. V lost 6 bases to trimming and J lost 4 bases; unmatched junction nucleotides: 11. CDR1 and CDR2 (germline): LNHDA, SQIVND (reference sequence). CDR3 size: 16 residues. CDR3 sequence (DNA): TGTGCCAGTAGCACCGGGACAGGGTGGTATGCAGATACGCAGTATTTT. This sequence encodes CASSTGTGWYADTQYF.